This T cell receptor (beta chain) was sequenced during a study of CD8 T cells in ankylosing spondylitis. The CDR3 has 12 residues. With V trimmed by 6 bases and J by 3 bases, 1 base remained unmatched. The germline gives CDR1 DFQATT, CDR2 SNEGSKA (reference sequence). TCRdb passed the 5' RACE reads through MiXCR, listing each CDR3 protein once. The repertoire has around 450,000 distinct CDR3 sequences, approximately 26% of them found once; the top ten carry over 0.8%. Overall study findings and caveats: A motif of under ten highly homologous TCR beta variants was seen as apparently characteristic of ankylosing spondylitis blood.

As to this clonotype: Its target is not known.

The receptor was isolated from a male donor with ankylosing spondylitis. The rearrangement joins TRBV20-1 to TRBJ2-1; TRBD2 matches at 8 bases. Sample: blood, either unsorted or a sorted T cell fraction (not recorded which). The CDR3 loop is CSAGTSYNEQFF. CDR3 coding DNA: TGCAGTGCGGGGACTAGCTACAATGAGCAGTTCTTC.